The T cell receptor (beta chain) under discussion was sequenced for a study of OX40 agonist ivuxolimab in advanced cancers. Sequencing used immunoSEQ multiplex PCR; TCRdb keeps in-frame clones, though not all of them. The data contain about 96,000 clones, around 90% of them singletons. Between the trimmed V and J ends, which lost 1 base and 5 bases, there was a span of 9 bases. Germline V gene data show CDR1 as SGHTA and CDR2 as FQGNSA. This CDR3 has 13 amino acids. Sequenced here: CD4+ or CD8+ T cells sorted from blood, sampled in a trial of the OX40 agonist ivuxolimab. The rearrangement links TRBV7-2 to TRBJ2-7; D might be TRBD1 (6 bases). This receptor was identified in an adult with an advanced solid tumor such as melanoma, head and neck, liver or kidney cancer. This CDR3 is CASSLGQGHEQYF. The CDR3 DNA is TGTGCCAGCAGCTTAGGGCAGGGGCACGAGCAGTACTTC.